A selection of T cell receptor beta chains follows, all from one sample in a study of CD8+CD57+ T cells in acquired aplastic anemia. TCRdb re-called the reads through MiXCR, storing one row per CDR3 protein. This table has some 150,000 distinct CDR3 sequences, over 55% appearing once. The specimen was sorted CD4+, CD8+, or CD8+CD57+ T cells (not recorded which) from PBMCs. The source of these receptors is a human donor with aplastic anemia. CDR3s include the opening cysteine and the closing phenylalanine or tryptophan. A D gene is named only where the DNA matches it firmly. Size is stated for part of the rows, as once, few or many counts, or as a class when the clone is expanded.

d_call | j_call | v_call | clone_size | cdr3_nt | cdr3_aa
TRBD2 | TRBJ2-5 | TRBV11-2 | NA | TGTGACGGCAGCTTTTGGGCGGGGGGGCAAGAGACCCAGTACTTC | CDGSFWAGGQETQYF
NA | TRBJ1-2 | TRBV5-1 | NA | TGCGCCAGCGGAGAGGGGAACTATGGCTACACCTTC | CASGEGNYGYTF
NA | TRBJ1-2 | TRBV15 | NA | TGTGCCACCAGCAGAGACAACTATGGCTACACCTTC | CATSRDNYGYTF
TRBD1 | TRBJ2-3 | TRBV9 | NA | TGTGCCAGCAGCGTACATCCGCCGGGACAGGCAAGCACAGATACGCAGTATTTT | CASSVHPPGQASTDTQYF
TRBD1 | TRBJ1-2 | TRBV11-2 | NA | TGTGCCAGCAGCCTAGGACAGGGGGCGCCGGATGGCTACACCTTC | CASSLGQGAPDGYTF
NA | TRBJ1-3 | TRBV10-3 | NA | TGTGCCATCACCTTAGACCGAGGCTCTGGAAACACCATATATTTT | CAITLDRGSGNTIYF
NA | TRBJ1-5 | TRBV7-9 | NA | TGTGCCAGCAGCTTAGCGCTCGGGGGGTCGGTCAATCAGCCCCAGCATTTT | CASSLALGGSVNQPQHF
TRBD1 | TRBJ1-2 | TRBV19 | few | TGTGCCAGTAACCCGGGGACAGGGAGGTCTGGCTACACCTTC | CASNPGTGRSGYTF
NA | TRBJ2-5 | TRBV7-6 | NA | TGTGCCAGCTTTTCTGGCGGGCCCGCCGAGACCCAGTACTTC | CASFSGGPAETQYF
TRBD2 | TRBJ2-1 | TRBV27 | NA | TGTGCCAGCAGTACTTTTCTCAGCGGGAGGAACGATGAGCAGTTCTTC | CASSTFLSGRNDEQFF
TRBD1 | TRBJ2-1 | TRBV5-4 | few | TGTGCCAGCAGCCCCCGGGACAGAGACAATGAGCAGTTCTTC | CASSPRDRDNEQFF
NA | TRBJ2-7 | TRBV2 | NA | TGTGCCAGCAGTGCGGGGGCGGGATACGAGCAGTACTTC | CASSAGAGYEQYF
NA | TRBJ2-5 | TRBV7-6 | NA | TGTGCCAGCAGCCGAGCCCCCGGTGAGATGGAGACCCAGTACTTC | CASSRAPGEMETQYF
NA | TRBJ2-1 | TRBV11-3 | many | TGTGCCAGCAGCCTCGGAGGGGGGCCAAACAATGAGCAGTTCTTC | CASSLGGGPNNEQFF
NA | TRBJ2-1 | TRBV19 | NA | TGTGCCAGTAAGGCGGGGAGCTACAATGAGCAGTTCTTC | CASKAGSYNEQFF